The clone carrying this T cell receptor beta chain was seen only a few times. What it recognizes is unknown. The record originates from a study of CD8 T cells in ankylosing spondylitis. The study's findings and limits: Disease-linked clones reportedly concentrated significantly in matched ankylosing spondylitis synovial fluid. In peripheral blood, disease-linked CD8+ clones occurred at relatively low frequencies. In ankylosing spondylitis blood, a motif of 7 to 9 highly homologous TCR beta variants appeared characteristic.

Each CDR3 protein gets one entry after TCRdb re-called the 5' RACE reads with MiXCR. The sample shows some 840,000 distinct CDR3 sequences, roughly 12% of them seen only once. V shed 2 bases, J shed 0 bases, and the junction held 6 bases outside the gene matches. CDR1 is SGDLS and CDR2 is YYNGEE in the germline V gene. The CDR3 is 16 amino acids. This receptor was obtained from a male donor with ankylosing spondylitis. The chain links TRBV9 to TRBJ2-3; 7 nucleotides match TRBD2. The specimen was blood, either unsorted or a sorted T cell fraction (not recorded which). CDR3 amino acids: CASSVGRPLSTDTQYF. The CDR3 nucleotides read TGTGCCAGCAGCGTCGGGAGGCCCCTTAGCACAGATACGCAGTATTTT.